These T cell receptor beta chains were read from a single sample in a study of beta chain features in type 1 diabetes. Sequenced by immunoSEQ multiplex PCR; TCRdb stores in-frame clones only, minus some. The sample includes around 40,000 clones, roughly 56% seen only once; the top ten take approximately 2%. Sequencing was performed on Tregs from blood. These TCRs come from a woman between 18 and 29 years old in good health. The CDR3 runs from the conserved cysteine through the conserved F or W. The order of the fields is CDR3 DNA, CDR3 protein, J gene, D gene, clone size, V gene. The D gene is left open where the match is weak. Clone size is shown for a subset of rows, as once, few, many or a class of expanded clone.

CDR3 DNA: TGTGCCAGCAGCTTAGCTGGAGTGTTGGGTGAGCAGTTCTTC
CDR3 protein: CASSLAGVLGEQFF
J gene: TRBJ2-1
D gene: NA
clone size: NA
V gene: TRBV7-2

CDR3 DNA: TGTGCCAGCGCAGCTAGCGGGAGTGCTAATGAGCAGTTCTTC
CDR3 protein: CASAASGSANEQFF
J gene: TRBJ2-1
D gene: TRBD2
clone size: few
V gene: TRBV18

CDR3 DNA: TGTGCCAGCAGCCATACAGGGCTCGGACAGCCCCAGCATTTT
CDR3 protein: CASSHTGLGQPQHF
J gene: TRBJ1-5
D gene: NA
clone size: NA
V gene: TRBV7-8

CDR3 DNA: TGTGCCAGCAGTTACTCCGGGACAGCCTACGAGCAGTACTTC
CDR3 protein: CASSYSGTAYEQYF
J gene: TRBJ2-7
D gene: TRBD1
clone size: NA
V gene: TRBV6-5

CDR3 DNA: TGTGCCAGCAGTTTAAGCCGGGACAGGGGAGACGAGCAGTACTTC
CDR3 protein: CASSLSRDRGDEQYF
J gene: TRBJ2-7
D gene: TRBD1
clone size: NA
V gene: TRBV28

CDR3 DNA: TGTGCCAGCAGTTTATTAAATTCACCCCTCCACTTT
CDR3 protein: CASSLLNSPLHF
J gene: TRBJ1-6
D gene: NA
clone size: few
V gene: TRBV28

CDR3 DNA: TGTGCCAGCAGACAAAGTTCAGGGGTCTATGGCTACACCTTC
CDR3 protein: CASRQSSGVYGYTF
J gene: TRBJ1-2
D gene: NA
clone size: NA
V gene: TRBV28

CDR3 DNA: TGTGCCAGCAAGACCGGGACTAGCGTTACCGGGGAGCTGTTTTTT
CDR3 protein: CASKTGTSVTGELFF
J gene: TRBJ2-2
D gene: TRBD2
clone size: NA
V gene: TRBV11-2

CDR3 DNA: TGTGCCAGCAGTGTGGCGGATCAAAACATTCAGTACTTC
CDR3 protein: CASSVADQNIQYF
J gene: TRBJ2-4
D gene: NA
clone size: NA
V gene: TRBV2

CDR3 DNA: TGTGCCTGGAGGGGCGCGGCGGGGGGATCGAATGAGCAGTTCTTC
CDR3 protein: CAWRGAAGGSNEQFF
J gene: TRBJ2-1
D gene: TRBD2
clone size: few
V gene: TRBV30

CDR3 DNA: TGTGCCAGCTCACCACCAGGGGTCCCCTCTGGGACTGAAGCTTTCTTT
CDR3 protein: CASSPPGVPSGTEAFF
J gene: TRBJ1-1
D gene: NA
clone size: NA
V gene: TRBV18

CDR3 DNA: TGTGCCAGCAGCGGGGGGACTAGCTCCCTCGGGGATACGCAGTATTTT
CDR3 protein: CASSGGTSSLGDTQYF
J gene: TRBJ2-3
D gene: TRBD2
clone size: NA
V gene: TRBV7-2

CDR3 DNA: TGTGCCAGCAGCCCACAGGGGAATAATTCACCCCTCCACTTT
CDR3 protein: CASSPQGNNSPLHF
J gene: TRBJ1-6
D gene: TRBD1
clone size: NA
V gene: TRBV7-2

CDR3 DNA: TGTGCCAGCAGCGCCCTATGGGGGGGCGATGAGCAGTTCTTC
CDR3 protein: CASSALWGGDEQFF
J gene: TRBJ2-1
D gene: NA
clone size: few
V gene: TRBV9

CDR3 DNA: TGTGCCAGCTCACCAGGGACAGGGGGCTCCTACGAGCAGTACTTC
CDR3 protein: CASSPGTGGSYEQYF
J gene: TRBJ2-7
D gene: TRBD1
clone size: NA
V gene: TRBV18

CDR3 DNA: TGTGCCAGCAGCGCCTGGGTAGCGGGAGTCCCCTACGAGCAGTACTTC
CDR3 protein: CASSAWVAGVPYEQYF
J gene: TRBJ2-7
D gene: TRBD2
clone size: NA
V gene: TRBV7-2

CDR3 DNA: TGTGCCAGCAGCTTATACAGGGGCCAACAAGAGACCCAGTACTTC
CDR3 protein: CASSLYRGQQETQYF
J gene: TRBJ2-5
D gene: TRBD1
clone size: NA
V gene: TRBV7-2

CDR3 DNA: TGTGCCAGCAGCTTAGACCAGGCTAACTATGGCTACACCTTC
CDR3 protein: CASSLDQANYGYTF
J gene: TRBJ1-2
D gene: NA
clone size: NA
V gene: TRBV7-9

CDR3 DNA: TGTGCCAGCAATGCGCAGGGCCCAACCCTCCACTTT
CDR3 protein: CASNAQGPTLHF
J gene: TRBJ1-6
D gene: NA
clone size: few
V gene: TRBV6-1

CDR3 DNA: TGTGCCAGCAGCTCCAGGGAGGGACGGGAGACCCAGTACTTC
CDR3 protein: CASSSREGRETQYF
J gene: TRBJ2-5
D gene: TRBD2
clone size: few
V gene: TRBV5-4

CDR3 DNA: TGTGCCAGCAGTTCGACCAAGACAGGCCAAGAGACCCAGTACTTC
CDR3 protein: CASSSTKTGQETQYF
J gene: TRBJ2-5
D gene: NA
clone size: NA
V gene: TRBV28

CDR3 DNA: TGTGCCAGCAGCTCGCCGTCGGGGGACAGGGTGGACGTAAGGCAGTTCTTC
CDR3 protein: CASSSPSGDRVDVRQFF
J gene: TRBJ2-1
D gene: TRBD1
clone size: NA
V gene: TRBV5-8

CDR3 DNA: TGTGCCAGCAGCTTTTTCTTTCCAGCGGGGCGCCAAGAGACCCAGTACTTC
CDR3 protein: CASSFFFPAGRQETQYF
J gene: TRBJ2-5
D gene: TRBD2
clone size: few
V gene: TRBV13

CDR3 DNA: TGTGCCAGTAAAGCGGGCAGGCGTCAGCCCCAGCATTTT
CDR3 protein: CASKAGRRQPQHF
J gene: TRBJ1-5
D gene: NA
clone size: once
V gene: TRBV2